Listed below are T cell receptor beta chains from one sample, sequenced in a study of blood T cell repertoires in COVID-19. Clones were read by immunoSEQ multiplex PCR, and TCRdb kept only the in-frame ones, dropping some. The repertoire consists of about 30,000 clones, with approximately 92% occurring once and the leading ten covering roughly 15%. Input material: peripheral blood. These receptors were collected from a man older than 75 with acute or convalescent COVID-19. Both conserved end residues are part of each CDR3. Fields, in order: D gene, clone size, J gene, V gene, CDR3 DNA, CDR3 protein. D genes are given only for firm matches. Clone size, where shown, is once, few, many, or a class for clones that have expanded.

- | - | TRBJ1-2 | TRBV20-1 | TGCAGTGCTAGAGCCAGCTATGGCTACACCTTC | CSARASYGYTF
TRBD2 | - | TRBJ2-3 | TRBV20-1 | TGCAGTGCTAGTCCGGGACTAGCGGGGGTTGATACGCAGTATTTT | CSASPGLAGVDTQYF
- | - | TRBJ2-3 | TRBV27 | TGTGCCAGCCGTCTAGCGTTATCCACAGATACGCAGTATTTT | CASRLALSTDTQYF
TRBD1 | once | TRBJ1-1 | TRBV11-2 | TGTGCCAGCAGCTTCCAAGGTGGGACAGGTGGTGAAGCTTTCTTT | CASSFQGGTGGEAFF
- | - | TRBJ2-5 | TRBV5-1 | TGCGCCAGCAGCTTGGGGACTGTCCAAGAGACCCAGTACTTC | CASSLGTVQETQYF
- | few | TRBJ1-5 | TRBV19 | TGTGCCAGTAGTCCCCAACGCAGGGATCAGCCCCAGCATTTT | CASSPQRRDQPQHF
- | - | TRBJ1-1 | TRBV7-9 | TGTGCCAGCAGCCCCGGAGGGCTGGGGACTGAAGCTTTCTTT | CASSPGGLGTEAFF
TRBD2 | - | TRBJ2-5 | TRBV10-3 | TGTGCCATCAGTGAGTCCGGGACTAGCGGGGGGCCCAAAGAGACCCAGTACTTC | CAISESGTSGGPKETQYF
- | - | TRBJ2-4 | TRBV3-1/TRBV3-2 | TGTGCCAGCAGCCAAGTGGGCCGGGGGGCTATTCAGTACTTC | CASSQVGRGAIQYF
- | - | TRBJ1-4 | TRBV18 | TGTGCCAGCTCACCATTCTCCCGTTCGGGAAATGAAAAACTGTTTTTT | CASSPFSRSGNEKLFF
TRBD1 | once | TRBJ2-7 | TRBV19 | TGTGCCAGTATGGGGACAGGTTCTTGGGAGCAGTACTTC | CASMGTGSWEQYF
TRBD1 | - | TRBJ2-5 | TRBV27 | TGTGCCAGCAGCCGGACAGGGGATGGAGAGACCCAGTACTTC | CASSRTGDGETQYF
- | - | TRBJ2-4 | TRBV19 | TGTGCCAGTAGTCTCGGACACCAAATAGCCAAAAACATTCAGTACTTC | CASSLGHQIAKNIQYF
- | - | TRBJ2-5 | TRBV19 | TGTGCCAGTAGTCCCCGGATGCCGGGGACCCAGTACTTC | CASSPRMPGTQYF
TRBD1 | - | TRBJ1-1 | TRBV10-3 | TGTGCCATCAGGACCCCTCAGGGGGCCGCTGAAGCTTTCTTT | CAIRTPQGAAEAFF
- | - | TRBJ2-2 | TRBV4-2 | TGTGCCAGCAGCCAAGAAAGATTGAGGAGTTTGGCCGGGGAGCTGTTTTTT | CASSQERLRSLAGELFF
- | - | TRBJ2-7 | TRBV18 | TGTGCCAGCTCACCCGGTCCACGGGTTTACGAGCAGTACTTC | CASSPGPRVYEQYF
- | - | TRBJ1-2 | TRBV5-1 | TGCGCCAGCAGCTACACAGTAGACTATGGCTACACCTTC | CASSYTVDYGYTF
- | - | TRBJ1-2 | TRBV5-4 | TGTGCCAGCAGCTTTCTGTCCGTTAACTATGGCTACACCTTC | CASSFLSVNYGYTF
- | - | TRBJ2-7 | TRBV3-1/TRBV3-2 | TGTGCCAGCAGCCAGTACACAGGTGGCGAGCAGTACTTC | CASSQYTGGEQYF
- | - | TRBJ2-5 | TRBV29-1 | TGCAGCGTCTCGACAAGTCAAGAGACCCAGTACTTC | CSVSTSQETQYF
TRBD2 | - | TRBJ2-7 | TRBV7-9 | TGTGCCAGCAGCCCGACTAGCGGGGGTTTTGGGGAGCAGTACTTC | CASSPTSGGFGEQYF
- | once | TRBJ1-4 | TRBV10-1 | TGCGCCATCAATGCCACACTCGGCGGCCGGTGGAATGAAAAACTGTTTTTT | CAINATLGGRWNEKLFF
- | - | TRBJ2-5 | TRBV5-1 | TGCGCCAGCAGCTTGGCACAGGGCCACCAAGAGACCCAGTACTTC | CASSLAQGHQETQYF
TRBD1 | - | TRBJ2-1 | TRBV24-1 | TGTGCCACCAGTGATTTGGGACAGGGGGCACATGAGCAGTTCTTC | CATSDLGQGAHEQFF
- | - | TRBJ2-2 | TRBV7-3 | TGTGCCAGCAGCCCTAGTCGGGGGACGAGGACCGGGGAGCTGTTTTTT | CASSPSRGTRTGELFF
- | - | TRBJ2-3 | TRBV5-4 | TGTGCCAGCAGCTTGGGACTAGATAGGACCACAGATACGCAGTATTTT | CASSLGLDRTTDTQYF
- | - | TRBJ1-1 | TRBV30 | TGTGCCTGGAGTGTTCTGAGGATGAACACTGAAGCTTTCTTT | CAWSVLRMNTEAFF
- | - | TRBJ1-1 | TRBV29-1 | TGCAGCGTTGAACCCCCTAGCGGGGGTCGGACTGAAGCTTTCTTT | CSVEPPSGGRTEAFF
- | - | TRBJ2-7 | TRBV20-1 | TGCAGTGCTAGAGTGACAGGCCAGCAGTACTTC | CSARVTGQQYF
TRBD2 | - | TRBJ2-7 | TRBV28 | TGTGCCAGCCCCCCAACAGACCGCGGGAGAACCTACGAGCAGTACTTC | CASPPTDRGRTYEQYF
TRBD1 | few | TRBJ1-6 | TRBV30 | TGTGCCTGGGGACAGGGGTGGGACTCACCCCTCCACTTT | CAWGQGWDSPLHF
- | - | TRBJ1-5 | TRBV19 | TGTGCCAGTAGTCCTCAATTGGGACTTCGTGGCGGGGGGTCCCAGCATTTT | CASSPQLGLRGGGSQHF
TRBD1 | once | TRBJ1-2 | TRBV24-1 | TGTGCCACCAGTGACTGGACAGGCCTTTATGGCTACACCTTC | CATSDWTGLYGYTF
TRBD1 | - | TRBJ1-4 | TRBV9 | TGTGCCAGCAGCGTAGGACAGGGGGCGGGAAAACTGTTTTTT | CASSVGQGAGKLFF
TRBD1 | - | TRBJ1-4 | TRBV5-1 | TGCGCCAGCAGCTTGGGGGACAGGGAAGGTGAAAAACTGTTTTTT | CASSLGDREGEKLFF
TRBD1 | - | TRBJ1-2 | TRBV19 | TGTGCCAGTAGTATGCCTCGTGGGGGGACAGGCTCAATGGACTATGGCTACACCTTC | CASSMPRGGTGSMDYGYTF
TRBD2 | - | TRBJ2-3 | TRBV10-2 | TGCGCCAGCAGCAAATTCTCCGGGACTAGCGACCCAGATACGCAGTATTTT | CASSKFSGTSDPDTQYF
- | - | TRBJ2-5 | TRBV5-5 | TGTGCCAGCAGCTGGGGCCACTCCGGGTCCCGGGAGACCCAGTACTTC | CASSWGHSGSRETQYF
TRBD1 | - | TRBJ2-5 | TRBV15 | TGTGCCACCAGCAGCTCCAGGGGGCGCGAGACCCAGTACTTC | CATSSSRGRETQYF
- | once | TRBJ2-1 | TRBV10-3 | TGTGCCACCCGGGAAAATTTTAACAATGAGCAGTTCTTC | CATRENFNNEQFF
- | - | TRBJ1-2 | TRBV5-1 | TGCGCCAGCAGCTTGGCGGGAGATGGCTACACCTTC | CASSLAGDGYTF
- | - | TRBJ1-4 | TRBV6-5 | TGTGCCAGCAGTTCGTATGAAAAACTGTTTTTT | CASSSYEKLFF
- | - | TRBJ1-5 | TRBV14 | TGTGCCAGCAGCCACGAAGGAGGACAGCCCCAGCATTTT | CASSHEGGQPQHF
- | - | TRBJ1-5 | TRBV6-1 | TGTGCCAGCAGTGACCCTCCTCAGCCCCAGCATTTT | CASSDPPQPQHF
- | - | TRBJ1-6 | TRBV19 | TGTGCCACGAACTGGGACACCAATAATTCACCCCTCCACTTT | CATNWDTNNSPLHF
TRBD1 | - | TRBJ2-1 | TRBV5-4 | TGTGCCAGCAGCAGGATGAAGGGGGCGGATGAGCAGTTCTTC | CASSRMKGADEQFF
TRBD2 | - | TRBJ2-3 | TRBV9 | TGTGCCAGCAGCATCTCTAGCGGGGTCTCCCTAGATACGCAGTATTTT | CASSISSGVSLDTQYF
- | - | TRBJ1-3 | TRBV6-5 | TGTGCCAGCAGGGGTGGGCTTGGAAACACCATATATTTT | CASRGGLGNTIYF